The 13 T cell receptor beta chains presented below share a single source sample, sequenced in a study of control samples from healthy donors and cancer patients. Here immunoSEQ multiplex PCR was the method, and the copy in TCRdb shows in-frame clones only, minus some. This sample has approximately 110,000 clones, with 90% found just once. Sequencing used blood. Receptors originate from a human donor in good health. The donor label of this sample is uncertain.

The rearrangement joins TRBV7-2 to TRBJ2-1; 11 nucleotides line up with TRBD2. The CDR3 sequence is 15 residues long. In germline, CDR1 is SGHTA, CDR2 FQGNSA. V dropped 6 bases and J dropped 6; count of bases not matched to a gene: 7. CDR3: CASRQTSGGFNEQFF. In nucleotides, the CDR3 is TGTGCCAGCAGGCAAACTAGCGGGGGATTCAATGAGCAGTTCTTC.

This chain joins TRBV14 and TRBJ1-3, with no clear D. Trimming stripped 1 base from V and 4 bases from J, with 5 bases between. From germline, CDR1 is SGHDN and CDR2 FVKESK. The CDR3 is 13 amino acids. The CDR3 coding sequence is TGTGCCAGCAGCCAAGTCGGAGGAAACACCATATATTTT. Translated, it gives CASSQVGGNTIYF.

This sequence joins TRBV15 and TRBJ1-3, with D perhaps TRBD1 (5 bases). CDR3 length equals 13 residues. V shed 5 bases and J shed 2 bases, with 7 bases lying between them. Per germline, CDR1 LNHNV and CDR2 YYDKDF (reference sequence). CDR3 sequence reads: CATSGGTGNTIYF. The CDR3 DNA is TGTGCCACCAGCGGGGGAACTGGAAACACCATATATTTT.

The chain has TRBV11-3 and TRBJ2-1; D is perhaps TRBD1 (6 bases). The ends were cut back, 1 base at V and 10 bases at J, with 11 bases in the middle. CDR3 length equals 13 residues. Germline V lookup: CDR1 SGHNT, CDR2 YENEEA. Here the CDR3 reads CASSLVLTGEQFF. CDR3 in DNA: TGTGCCAGCAGCTTAGTTCTTACAGGGGAGCAGTTCTTC.

A single count supports this clone. V is TRBV6-4 and J is TRBJ2-1; TRBD2 might be the D (5 bases). CDR1 is MRHNA and CDR2 is SNTAGT in the germline V gene. The CDR3 runs 13 residues. V was cut by 8 bases and J by 6 bases, with 14 bases left in between. The CDR3 sequence: CASAQDFGNEQFF. The CDR3 region has the DNA TGTGCCAGCGCCCAGGACTTTGGCAATGAGCAGTTCTTC.

The gene calls are TRBV15 and TRBJ1-6; 7 nucleotides match TRBD1. This CDR3 is built from 18 residues. The V gene's germline CDR1 is LNHNV and CDR2 YYDKDF (reference sequence). Germline trimming cut 0 bases from V and 2 bases from J; bases unmatched to any gene: 7. The CDR3 here is CATSRDRTGKAYNSPLHF. The DNA for the CDR3 is TGTGCCACCAGCAGAGACCGGACAGGCAAAGCCTATAATTCACCCCTCCACTTT. Full variable domain (rest looked up from reference TRBV15 and TRBJ1-6): DAMVIQNPRYQVTQFGKPVTLSCSQTLNHNVMYWYQQKSSQAPKLLFHYYDKDFNNEADTPDNFQSRRPNTSFCFLDIRSPGLGDTAMYLCATSRDRTGKAYNSPLHFGNGTRLTVT.

This chain connects TRBV30 to TRBJ1-2, with a tentative D call TRBD1 (6 bases). This CDR3 has 16 amino acids. Trimming took 1 base from V and 4 from J, leaving 19 bases between them. In germline, CDR1 is GTSNPN, CDR2 SVGIG (reference sequence). The DNA of the CDR3 is TGTGCCTGGAGTGGCCGGGGGGCCGAAACACCCTATGGCTACACCTTC. It encodes CAWSGRGAETPYGYTF.

The gene calls are TRBV6-6 and TRBJ1-2, with D hard to call. The CDR3 has 13 residues. Germline loops: CDR1 MNHNY, CDR2 SVGAGI (reference sequence). The V gene lost 7 bases and the J gene lost 4 bases, with 13 bases spanning the gap. The CDR3 DNA reads TGTGCCAGCACCTCCGCGGGTGGCTATGGCTACACCTTC. It encodes CASTSAGGYGYTF.

This sequence joins TRBV12-3 or TRBV12-4 and TRBJ1-2, with TRBD1 as a possible D gene (5 bases). V lost 2 bases, J lost 8 bases, and 9 bases lay in between. The CDR3 has 12 residues. The CDR3 DNA reads TGTGCCAGCAGTTTATTCAGGGAAGGCTACACCTTC. Protein product: CASSLFREGYTF.

The genes are TRBV5-4 and TRBJ2-3; D uncertain. Germline V gene lookup returns CDR1 SGHNT and CDR2 YYREEE (reference sequence). Trimming shortened V by 0 bases and J by 1 base, and 12 bases separated the two germline ends. CDR3 length: 16 residues. This CDR3 reads CASSLASVPGTDTQYF. The CDR3 DNA is TGTGCCAGCAGCTTGGCCTCAGTTCCGGGCACAGATACGCAGTATTTT.

The chain uses TRBV6-5 and TRBJ2-7; possible D gene TRBD1, 6 bases. This CDR3 has 13 residues. The V gene's germline CDR1 is MNHEY and CDR2 SVGAGI. Deletions cut 7 bases from V and 5 bases from J, with 15 bases between. The chain's CDR3 is CASKVRGSDEQYV. DNA for the CDR3: TGTGCCAGCAAAGTCAGGGGCTCTGACGAGCAGTACGTC.

V gene TRBV19 combines with J gene TRBJ2-6, with D possibly TRBD1 on 6 matching bases. This CDR3 comprises 17 residues. The germline gives CDR1 LNHDA, CDR2 SQIVND (reference sequence). Trimming took 4 bases from V and 0 from J, leaving 13 bases between them. CDR3 sequence reads: CASSTDRSGSGANVLTF. CDR3 nucleotides: TGTGCCAGTAGTACAGACAGGTCCGGCTCTGGGGCCAACGTCCTGACTTTC.

This chain uses TRBV28 with TRBJ1-3; the D is unclear. This CDR3 contains 13 residues. Germline V gene lookup returns CDR1 MDHEN and CDR2 SYDVKM. Trimming took off 3 bases at V and 9 bases at J, with 12 bases between the two ends. Here the CDR3 DNA reads TGTGCCAGCAGTTTTAACAGAATTTCCACCATATATTTT. This translates into CASSFNRISTIYF.